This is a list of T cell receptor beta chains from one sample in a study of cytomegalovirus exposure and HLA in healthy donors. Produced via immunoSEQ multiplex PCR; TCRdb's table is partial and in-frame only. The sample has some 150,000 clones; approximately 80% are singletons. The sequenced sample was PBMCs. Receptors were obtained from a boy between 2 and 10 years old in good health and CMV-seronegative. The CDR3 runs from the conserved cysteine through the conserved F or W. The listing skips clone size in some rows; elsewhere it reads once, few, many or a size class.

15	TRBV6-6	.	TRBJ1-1	CASSYSGEANTEAFF
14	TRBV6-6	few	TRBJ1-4	CASSLGQGGEKLFF
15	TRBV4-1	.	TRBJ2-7	CASFFKQKAAYEQYF
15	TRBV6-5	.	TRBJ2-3	CASSYSTSGVDTQYF
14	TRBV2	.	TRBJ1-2	CASSDDRARYGYTF
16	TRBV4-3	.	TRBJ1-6	CASSQDGSSYNSPLHF
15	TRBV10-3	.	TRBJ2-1	CAIRPAGSSYNEQFF
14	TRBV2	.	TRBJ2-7	CASSLSGRSGEQYF
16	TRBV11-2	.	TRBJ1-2	CASSLVVVSGVYGYTF
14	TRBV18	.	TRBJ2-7	CASSLKTDVGEQYF
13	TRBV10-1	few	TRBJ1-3	CASRDSSGNTIYF
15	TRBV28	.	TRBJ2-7	CASFAGGEGPHEQYF
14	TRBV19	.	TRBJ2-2	CASSPQWNTGELFF
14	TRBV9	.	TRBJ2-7	CASSVGQQGYEQYF
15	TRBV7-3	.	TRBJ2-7	CASSLIAGDNYEQYF
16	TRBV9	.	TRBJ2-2	CASSAPGQRNTGELFF
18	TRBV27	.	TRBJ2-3	CASSLSSGLAHTGDTQYF
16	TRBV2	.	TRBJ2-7	CASSGRMASGRIEQYF
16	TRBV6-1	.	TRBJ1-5	CASSEAEGTGDQPQHF
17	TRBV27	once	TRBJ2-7	CASTSVGALVILAEQYF
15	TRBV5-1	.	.	CASKGAGTGEFEQYF
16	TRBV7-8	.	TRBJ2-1	CASSLRGRESYNEQFF
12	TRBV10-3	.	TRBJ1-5	CAISESGGPQHF
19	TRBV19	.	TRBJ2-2	CASSIDLGTGTGTTGELFF
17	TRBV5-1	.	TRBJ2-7	CASSPPTLAGGPYEQYF
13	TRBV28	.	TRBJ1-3	CASSESRENTIYF
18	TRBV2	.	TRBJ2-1	CASSEITSGRSAYNEQFF
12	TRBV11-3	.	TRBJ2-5	CASSFRTETQYF
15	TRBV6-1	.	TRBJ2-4	CASSELRGLQNIQYF
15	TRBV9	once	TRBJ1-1	CASSGRQGMNTEAFF
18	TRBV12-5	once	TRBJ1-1	CASGLRGTGTRLNTEAFF
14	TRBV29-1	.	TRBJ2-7	CSAMQGAGTYEQYF
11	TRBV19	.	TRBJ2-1	CASSTGQGQFF
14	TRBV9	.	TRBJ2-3	CASSGRYPRDTQYF
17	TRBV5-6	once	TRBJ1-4	CASSDRDRRATNEKLFF
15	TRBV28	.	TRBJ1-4	CASSFLPVGSEKLFF
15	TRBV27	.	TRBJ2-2	CASRTGTGITGELFF
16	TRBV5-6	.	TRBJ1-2	CASSSEADSVVYGYTF
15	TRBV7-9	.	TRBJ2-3	CASSETGTTPAGQYF
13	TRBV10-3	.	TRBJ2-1	CAISQGAYNEQFF
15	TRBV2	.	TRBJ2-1	CASSLKRQGKHEQFF
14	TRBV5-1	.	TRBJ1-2	CASSHETGNYGYTF
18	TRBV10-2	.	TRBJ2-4	CASSDALRYRTAKNIQYF
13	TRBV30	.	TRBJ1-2	CAWLQTGEYGYTF
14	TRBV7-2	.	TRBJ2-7	CASSLVSRDYEQYF
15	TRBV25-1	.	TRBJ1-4	CASSTRGVTNEKLFF
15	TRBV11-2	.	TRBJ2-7	CASSLVPRVINEQYF
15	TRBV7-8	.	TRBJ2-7	CASSFRKGEGYEQYF
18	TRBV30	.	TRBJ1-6	CAWSAGTGRSSYNSPLHF
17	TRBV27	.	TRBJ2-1	CASSRLFTSGVYNEQFF
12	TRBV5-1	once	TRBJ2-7	CASSLGVYEQYF
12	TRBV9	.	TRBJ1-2	CASSVEGQHYTF
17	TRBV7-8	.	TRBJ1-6	CASSLYNRDRRNSPLHF
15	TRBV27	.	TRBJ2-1	CASSLWLRVNNEQFF
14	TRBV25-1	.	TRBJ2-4	CASSDKGAQNIQYF
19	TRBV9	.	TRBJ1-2	CASSDPRTEYRIDNYGYTF
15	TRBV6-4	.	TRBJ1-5	CASSDWPGGQQPQHF
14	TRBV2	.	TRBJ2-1	CASLFERLAEEQFF
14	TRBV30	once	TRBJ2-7	CAWSVRQGAYEQYF